These T cell receptor beta chains were read from a single sample in a study of Ad26.COV2.S vaccination and SARS-CoV-2 variants. TCRdb's copy holds only in-frame clones and misses some; the assay was immunoSEQ multiplex PCR. Among about 350,000 clones listed, 92% were seen once. The sample was peripheral blood, taken after recovery from COVID-19. The receptors originated from a human donor who had recovered from COVID-19. CDR3s include the opening cysteine and the closing phenylalanine or tryptophan. The D gene is left open where the match is weak.

V | D | CDR3
TRBV6-1 | TRBD1 | CASSESRGSEQYF
TRBV6-5 | NA | CASSYRRDTDTQYF
TRBV9 | NA | CASSPLPGRRNQETQYF
TRBV7-8 | NA | CASSHREENYGYTF
TRBV7-9 | NA | CASSLVGEKLFF
TRBV19 | NA | CASSIDTSWSGELFF
TRBV5-1 | NA | CASSLAAGRNEQYF
TRBV9 | NA | CASSFPTDATYSGANVLTF
TRBV6-5 | NA | CASSSRINYGYTF
TRBV9 | TRBD1 | CASSVGGTVNQPQHF
TRBV28 | NA | CASSLYRANTEAFF
TRBV11-2 | TRBD1 | CASSRNRGSSGNTIYF
TRBV2 | NA | CASGMVTYGYTF
TRBV6-2/TRBV6-3 | NA | CASSYSRGRGLVNTEAFF
TRBV25-1 | NA | CASSDAGQNQPQHF
TRBV9 | NA | CASSPSGSSYNEQFF
TRBV20-1 | NA | CSAISLAEAFF
TRBV18 | NA | CASSTGHGQPQHF
TRBV27 | TRBD2 | CASSASSGGESYNEQFF
TRBV9 | NA | CASSVDPMGGVYNEQFF
TRBV6-6 | NA | CASSIQGSQPQHF
TRBV7-2 | TRBD2 | CASRQFSGGLVETQYF
TRBV19 | NA | CASSIGGVSNQPQHF
TRBV6-5 | NA | CASADYTFSYEQYF